This T cell receptor beta chain derives from a study of cytomegalovirus exposure and HLA in healthy donors (dated by TCRdb to about 2017). Regarding the research as a whole: In an earlier analysis of roughly 500 of the donors, roughly 300 Gb of sequence data and 117 million unique TCR beta sequences from about 190 million T cells were reported. To predict cytomegalovirus infection status, the study brought together high-throughput TCR immunosequencing, statistical association of individual TCRs with disease status, and machine learning. Along with the roughly 610-subject first cohort, a separate validation cohort of 120 different subjects was used. Of the 300 to 500 genotyped donors, roughly 76% were placed in the genetic ancestry cluster associated with self-reported Caucasian donors. Every discovery cohort repertoire had been produced on one sequencing platform. The study was designed to test whether signatures of past pathogen exposure could be identified by cataloging public T cell receptors. A few DR-DQ haplotypes were treated as single units for association and clustering because of strong linkage in the cohort. Across 398 genotyped donors of the cohort, an average of about 240,000 unique TCR beta nucleotide sequences per donor were sequenced, and roughly 20% of those sequences were non-productive. Both class I and class II loci were covered by HLA typing, at four-digit resolution. A later analysis re-analyzed previously published TCR beta repertoires from about 600 donors and added high-resolution HLA genotyping to study TCR occurrence patterns. To decide whether each TCR beta V gene segment behaved as functional or pseudogenic, an earlier analysis of nearly 600 of the donors relied on high-throughput TCR beta sequencing. Donor age, sex, ethnicity and CMV serostatus were compiled together with the repertoire data. About 320 gigabases of sequencing data and 70 million to 85 million unique TCR sequences were included in an early release covering 550 to 650 HLA-typed donors. Rather than drawing on any new phenotypic data, the later analysis identified candidate immune exposures from TCR beta sequences and the way those sequences occurred across donors. Using immunosequencing, the study profiled T cell repertoires from 500 to 800 subjects and related those repertoires to cytomegalovirus serostatus. Typing coverage differed by locus: A, B, C, DRB1 and DQB1 were typed in about 629-640 donors, DQA1 in 500 to 550, DPA1 in 600 to 610, and DPB1 in 450 to 480. A later genetic analysis used genome-wide SNP genotypes for about 65% of the roughly 700 donors, treating that subset as a discovery cohort. The research as a whole found: Several of the top co-occurrence clusters appeared to be linked to parvovirus B19, influenza, CMV and Epstein-Barr virus, according to a later analysis. In a later analysis, some 17,000 TCR beta sequences were associated with specific HLA alleles at a false discovery rate of 0.05. Presence/absence analyses assumed roughly uniform sequencing depth across donors, an assumption that may not hold. Compared with the roughly 700-donor mean, donors in an Asian-associated ancestry cluster had fewer N-insertions in productive TCRs, according to a later genetic analysis. Broadly in line with IMGT annotations, most TCR beta V segments showed up in productive rearrangements about 87% or about 30% of the time in an earlier analysis of approximately 640 of the donors. The earlier analysis of approximately 560 of the donors excluded seventeen rarely observed V segments, including chromosome 9 orphons, because counts were too low. CMV serostatus was the only immune exposure information available for the cohort. A later analysis found that HLA-associated TCR beta chains were more clonally expanded and had lower generation probabilities than equally common non-associated chains. Because the 87-base-pair reads could not distinguish some IMGT-functional V segments, including TRBV6-2 and TRBV6-3, those segments were excluded. When HLA alleles, especially DR and DQ, strongly co-occurred, attributing TCR associations to individual alleles was difficult. In a later genetic analysis, a missense DCLRE1C variant was associated with V-gene and J-gene trimming of TCR beta chains, and the association was replicated in an independent cohort. It was suggested by the authors that the approach could potentially be generalized to other disease states and immunological phenotypes. The cohort was sequenced for TCR beta chains only, and without alpha or paired-chain data the features that could be detected were limited. Linkage disequilibrium might explain the correlated functional status among segregating V segments, but an unknown experimental factor could not be excluded. According to a later analysis, most CMV-associated TCR beta chains appeared to be HLA-restricted, and the HLA associations seemed to be driven largely by CMV exposure. According to a later analysis, TCR association rates differed among HLA loci, with DRB1 alleles showing the most associated TCRs and HLA-C alleles showing the fewest. Most TCR sequences were seen in very few donors, while some public TCRs were found in many individuals. The classifier was reported to diagnose cytomegalovirus status with high specificity and sensitivity in both the original and validation cohorts. HLA typing was unavailable for some donors at each locus, so association tests used only the typed subset. A further reported finding was that TCR beta sequences accurately predicted the HLA-A and HLA-B alleles for most subjects in the first cohort. In vitro tests confirmed that three of the cytomegalovirus-associated TCR beta chains recognize cytomegalovirus antigens. The sequencing pipeline was judged likely to have produced a cluster of highly shared sequence variants as a technical artifact. The study gave a list of some 150 TCR beta chains associated with cytomegalovirus.

The cohort consisted of some 670 healthy bone marrow donors. Cohort members were all nominally healthy when sampled, although unrecorded immune exposures were likely present. The donor tested CMV seropositive, placing the donor among the 250 to 350 seropositive members of the cohort. A peripheral blood sample was collected from each donor, and TCR beta sequencing was performed on peripheral blood mononuclear cells. Genomic DNA extraction from the blood cell samples was performed with the Qiagen DNeasy Blood Extraction Kit. With regard to this clone: The antigen it recognizes is unknown. Base qualities are missing; no much larger clone stands one base away.

The method behind the library was the immunoSEQ multiplex PCR assay. For the multiplex PCR, a mixture combining 60 forward primers for TCR Vbeta segments and 13 reverse primers for TCR Jbeta segments was used. The CDR3 region of rearranged TCR beta genes was amplified from genomic DNA with a multiplex PCR assay. The amplified TCR beta libraries were sequenced on the Illumina HiSeq System as 87-base-pair reads. As for the authors' bioinformatics: In a later analysis, some 80 million unique TCR beta chains were counted across the roughly 610 repertoires, and around 10 million of these chains were shared by at least two donors. To remove PCR and sequencing errors, raw reads were error-corrected and collapsed into unique sequences using a nearest-neighbor algorithm that merged closely related sequences. CDR3 sequences were aligned to IMGT reference sequences to assign V, D and J gene segments. For a sequence to be retained, at least a six-nucleotide match to both a V gene segment and a J gene segment was required. A rearrangement counted as productive if the CDR3 had no stop codons and remained in frame with V and J, and every other rearrangement counted as non-productive. CDR3 was defined according to IMGT convention as the region running from the second conserved V-encoded cysteine to the conserved J-encoded phenylalanine. In an earlier analysis of 550 to 650 of the donors, sequences lacking an unambiguous match to a single V gene segment were excluded. In an earlier analysis of 587 of the donors, V segments were called functional above 56.7% productive rearrangements and were called segregating when the between-donor standard deviation exceeded 5%. A statistical classification framework was developed to diagnose cytomegalovirus status using the catalog of TCR beta chain sequences. In a later analysis, V and J genes were assigned by comparing TCR nucleotide sequences against IMGT/GENE-DB human TR gene sequences. In a later analysis, CDR3 sequences and most-parsimonious VDJ recombination scenarios were assigned using the TCRdist pipeline. In a later analysis, each TCR beta chain was defined by its CDR3 amino acid sequence together with its V-gene family, and reads without a unique V-gene family were excluded. To address suspected cross-contamination and a sequencing artifact, a later analysis removed approximately 590 highly shared, low-generation-probability nucleotide sequences. In a later analysis, a clonal expansion index for each public chain was calculated from normalized within-repertoire ranks of inferred template counts. A later analysis computed generation probabilities with a VDJ recombination model fitted to out-of-frame rearrangements, and checked the results against IGoR. Hypergeometric tests were used in a later analysis to score TCR-TCR, TCR-HLA and TCR-CMV co-occurrence, with a repertoire-size bias correction applied to the TCR pairs. In a later analysis, false discovery rates were estimated by permuting HLA or CMV assignments 20 times. A later analysis grouped co-occurring TCRs with DBSCAN, adding TCRdist sequence similarity when clustering within HLA-allele-positive subsets. Repertoires with fewer than 30,000 or more than 120,000 public chains, plus five repertoires with anomalous nucleotide sharing, were excluded from co-occurrence clustering. The table was pulled from immuneACCESS by TCRdb, which kept in-frame rearrangements only. Such tables lose some clones; where checked, under half of the loss comes from unresolved V genes, and the rest has no known cause. V and J calls and clone size come straight from that table; D and trimming were deduced from the DNA. The sample table records 95,000 to 110,000 clones; roughly 82% of these occur just once. Together, the top ten hold 2% to 3% of the sample.

Looking up the germline V gene (reference sequence) yields CDR1 MNHEY and CDR2 SMNVEV. A distance of 15 bases separates the germline ends of V and J, which lose 2 bases and 1 base respectively. Including cysteine and phenylalanine, the CDR3 has 16 amino acids. Only the CDR3 part of the read is kept: 48 bases, read in frame from the first base. The sequence derives from a man aged 30 to 39 in good health and CMV-seropositive. The source material was PBMCs. The V gene is TRBV27 and the J gene is TRBJ2-7; possibly the D gene is TRBD1, per 6 matching bases. This receptor carries the CDR3 CASSLVSRGKSYEQYF. The nucleotide sequence reads TGTGCCAGCAGTTTAGTCAGCAGGGGCAAATCCTACGAGCAGTACTTC.